This T cell receptor beta chain was sequenced for a study of metastatic and nonmetastatic thyroid tumors (TCRdb year 2020). In terms of the full investigation: For patients with malignant and with benign thyroid disease, the researchers compared repertoires between peripheral blood samples and tumor or nodule tissue samples.

Before undergoing thyroid surgery, none of the patients had been given any kind of treatment. Using T-cell receptor beta sequencing, the researchers looked back retrospectively at clinical samples from patients, gathered between about 2011 and 2019. A distance of 17 bases separates the germline ends of V and J, which lose 6 bases and 0 bases respectively. CDR1 DFQATT and CDR2 SNEGSKA were looked up in the germline V gene (reference sequence). The CDR3 covers 15 residues, taking in both the cysteine and the phenylalanine. The kept DNA is CDR3 alone, 45 bases in frame from the first base. In this sample, this clone turned up many times. Which antigen it targets is not known. The record has no base qualities; no much larger clone is one base away. The library was obtained by PCR. The sequencer was an Illumina HiSeq 4000. High-throughput sequencing was used to profile the CDR3 region of the TCR beta-chain in every patient. The authors' pipeline ran thus. The researchers built a classifier to tell apart papillary thyroid cancer patients with distant metastasis, based on CDR3 differences among clinicopathological groups. Repertoire diversity was assessed with the Shannon index, and tumor-blood repertoire similarity with the Morisita-Horn index. Starting from the raw public reads, TCRdb applied fastp trimming at Q25, assembled clones with MiXCR and retained in-frame beta chains. What appears here as the V and J calls and clone size reflects TCRdb's work, not the paper's. This sample has around 46,000 clones in its table, and approximately 20% of those were observed once. The ten largest clones capture 3.8% of the sample.

Summary of the overall study and its limitations: TCR beta diversity was reported as significantly higher in malignant tumors than in benign nodules, in both blood and tumor samples.

The TCR originated in a male donor with papillary thyroid cancer or a benign thyroid nodule (not recorded which). Some clones in this sample may be carry-over from other donors' samples. Here the chain combines TRBV20-1 and TRBJ1-2; a weak D assignment points to TRBD1 (5 bases agree). Specimen: blood. The nucleotide sequence is given as TGCAGTGCCTCCCTGGAGGGGATGTCTAACTATGGCTACACCTTC. Its amino acids are CSASLEGMSNYGYTF.